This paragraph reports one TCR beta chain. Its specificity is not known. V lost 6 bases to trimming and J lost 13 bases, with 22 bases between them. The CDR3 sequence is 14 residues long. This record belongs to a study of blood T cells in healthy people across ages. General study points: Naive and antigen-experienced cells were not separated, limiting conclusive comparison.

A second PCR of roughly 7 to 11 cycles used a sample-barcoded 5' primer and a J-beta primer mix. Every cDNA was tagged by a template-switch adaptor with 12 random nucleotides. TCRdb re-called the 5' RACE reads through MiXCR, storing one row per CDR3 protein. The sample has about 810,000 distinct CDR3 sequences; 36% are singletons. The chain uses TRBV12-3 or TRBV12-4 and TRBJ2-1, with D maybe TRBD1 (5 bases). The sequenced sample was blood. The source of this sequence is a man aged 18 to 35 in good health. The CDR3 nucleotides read TGTGCCAGCAGGGTAAACAGGAGACCAGAGACCCAGTTCTTC. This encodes CASRVNRRPETQFF.